The source of this TCR beta chain is a study of shared clonotypes between healthy human individuals. With 5 bases removed from V and 0 bases from J, the gap between germline ends came to 16 bases. Germline CDR1 SEHNR, CDR2 FQNEAQ (reference sequence). The length of the CDR3 is 16 residues. Libraries were prepared by immunoSEQ multiplex PCR; TCRdb keeps only in-frame clonotypes and omits some of them. The sample consists of roughly 680,000 clones, around 70% of them appearing once. The receptor was isolated from a woman aged 25-40 years in good health. The rearrangement links TRBV7-9 to TRBJ1-1, with a weak D call TRBD1 (5 bases). Sequencing used memory CD4+ T cells sorted from blood. Stated subset: CD45RA-negative fraction. CDR3 sequence reads: CASSTWGSPMNTEAFF. For the CDR3, the DNA is TGTGCCAGCAGCACCTGGGGCAGTCCCATGAACACTGAAGCTTTCTTT.